Below, 26 T cell receptor beta chains from the same sample are listed, as sequenced in a study of T cell clonality in common variable immunodeficiency. Sequencing was performed with immunoSEQ multiplex PCR; in TCRdb, only in-frame clones are kept and a portion is missing. This repertoire holds some 38,000 clones, and none appear only once. Sequenced material: peripheral blood mononuclear cells. These receptors were collected from a person aged 18-69 years in good health.

Ten or more counts support this clone. The sequenced fragment ends 3 residues before the CDR3 boundary, so the rest is inferred from the germline J gene. The chain has TRBV4-2 and TRBJ2-3; D is unresolved. This CDR3 comprises 16 residues. V gave up 0 bases and J gave up 3 bases, with 13 bases separating them. Germline assignment: CDR1 LGHNA and CDR2 YNFKEQ. Partial CDR3 DNA: TGTGCCAGCAGCCAAGACGGAAGCGCCCGGACAGATACG. This encodes CASSQDGSARTDT. The entire CDR3 is CASSQDGSARTDTQYF.

This clone was seen repeatedly, ten times or more. The CDR3 end is not reached by the read, which stops 3 residues before it; the germline J gene fills it in. The chain has TRBV20-1 and TRBJ2-3; 7 nucleotides agree with TRBD1. The CDR3 covers 15 residues. Germline V gives CDR1 DFQATT, CDR2 SNEGSKA (reference sequence). CDR3: CSARSYRQGFETQYF. The part of the CDR3 DNA that was read is TGCAGTGCTAGATCGTACCGACAGGGATTCGAGACG.

This clone occurred many times. The CDR3 goes on 3 residues after the read ends, and that part is filled in from the germline J gene. The gene calls are TRBV5-1 and TRBJ1-2; 7 nucleotides line up with TRBD1. Germline V gene sequence: CDR1 SGHRS, CDR2 YFSETQ. This CDR3 spans 14 amino acids. V lost 2 bases, J lost 5 bases, and 6 bases stayed unmatched. The sequenced CDR3 bases are TGCGCCAGCAGCTTACCGACAGGGAGGTATGGC. This gives the protein CASSLPTGRYG. The whole CDR3 reads CASSLPTGRYGYTF. The variable domain in full, with the rest retrieved from reference TRBV5-1 and TRBJ1-2, is KAGVTQTPRYLIKTRGQQVTLSCSPISGHRSVSWYQQTPGQGLQFLFEYFSETQRNKGNFPGRFSGRQFSNSRSEMNVSTLELGDSALYLCASSLPTGRYGYTFGSGTRLTVV.

This clone was observed at least ten times. The missing CDR3 end, 3 residues past where the read stops, is filled in from the germline J gene. This chain uses TRBV28 with TRBJ1-2; TRBD1 matches at 7 bases. Looked up from germline, CDR1 is MDHEN and CDR2 is SYDVKM. The CDR3 length is 15 residues. After removal of 2 bases from V and 1 base from J, the junction contained 4 bases not matched to a gene. The CDR3 region is CASSLTGALNYGYTF. The CDR3 bases that were read are TGTGCCAGCAGTTTAACAGGGGCGCTTAACTATGGC.

This clone came up many times. The CDR3 goes on 3 residues after the read ends, and that part is filled in from the germline J gene. The chain employs TRBV2 and TRBJ2-2; 8 nucleotides line up with TRBD2. Germline trimming cut 6 bases from V and 1 base from J; bases unmatched to any gene: 7. CDR1 is SNHLY, CDR2 FYNNEI, per germline. The CDR3 runs 16 residues. Partial CDR3 DNA: TGTGCCAGCAGGGGCCGGGCGGGAGGGAACACCGGGGAG. Translating gives CASRGRAGGNTGE. The whole CDR3 is CASRGRAGGNTGELFF. Complete variable domain (other parts from reference TRBV2 and TRBJ2-2): EPEVTQTPSHQVTQMGQEVILRCVPISNHLYFYWYRQILGQKVEFLVSFYNNEISEKSEIFDDQFSVERPDGSNFTLKIRSTKLEDSAMYFCASRGRAGGNTGELFFGEGSRLTVL.

The sample holds a few counts of this clone. The CDR3 end lies 3 residues beyond the end of the read and is filled in from the germline J gene. The chain uses TRBV10-2 and TRBJ2-1, with 10 bases lining up with TRBD2. This CDR3 is 14 amino acids long. Unmatched junction bases numbered 10, after V lost 9 bases and J lost 8 bases. Germline CDR1 reads WSHSY; CDR2 reads SAAADI. The CDR3 sequence is CASSPLAGRDEQFF. Partial CDR3 DNA: TGCGCCAGTTCGCCACTAGCGGGAAGGGATGAG.

This clone was detected many times. The CDR3 end is not reached by the read, which stops 3 residues before it; the germline J gene fills it in. The V call is TRBV19, the J call TRBJ2-7; possibly TRBD1 for D (6 bases). There are 15 residues in the CDR3. Deletions cut 6 bases from V and 3 bases from J, with 18 bases between. Germline V gene lookup returns CDR1 LNHDA and CDR2 SQIVND (reference sequence). The chain's CDR3 is CASSPAGAAYYEQYF. Partial CDR3 DNA: TGTGCCAGTAGCCCAGCAGGGGCGGCCTACTACGAG.

This clone appeared many times. The read finishes 3 residues shy of the CDR3 end, and the germline J gene is used to complete it. The V gene is TRBV5-1, the J gene TRBJ2-1; D may be TRBD2 (6 bases). This CDR3 is 14 amino acids long. Germline V gives CDR1 SGHRS, CDR2 YFSETQ. The V gene lost 7 bases and the J gene lost 8 bases, with 19 bases spanning the gap. CDR3 sequence reads: CASATWDSVDEQFF. The part of the CDR3 DNA that was read is TGCGCCAGCGCGACCTGGGACTCAGTGGATGAG.

The sample holds many counts of this clone. Germline and junction disagree at one end, which may indicate a read error. From the germline J gene comes the end of the CDR3, since the read stops 3 residues before it. The V call is TRBV29-1, the J call TRBJ1-1, with TRBD1 identical over 7 bases. Germline CDR1 reads SQVTM; CDR2 reads ANQGSEA. The CDR3 is 13 residues long. Partial CDR3 DNA: TGCAGCGTGGGACAGAGAATGAACGCTGAA. Residues: CSVGQRMNAE. In full, the CDR3 reads CSVGQRMNAEAFF.

This clone was counted at least ten times. The read gets to within 3 residues of the CDR3 end, and the germline J gene fills in the rest. This chain joins TRBV20-1 and TRBJ2-7, with D possibly TRBD1 on 5 matching bases. Deletions cut 6 bases from V and 3 bases from J, with 15 bases between. Germline V gene data show CDR1 as DFQATT and CDR2 as SNEGSKA (reference sequence). CDR3 length: 13 amino acids. The CDR3 sequence is CSARTSTDYEQYF. The sequenced part of the CDR3 DNA is TGCAGTGCCAGAACCTCGACAGACTACGAG.

This clone was counted many times. The CDR3 DNA, read in part, is TGTGCCAGCTCACCTCAAAACTCTGGGGCCAACGTC. Translated, it gives CASSPQNSGANV. The CDR3 in full is CASSPQNSGANVLTF. The chain combines TRBV18 with TRBJ2-6; D ambiguous. The read ends 3 residues before the CDR3 terminus; that terminus is restored from the germline J gene. This CDR3 is built from 15 residues. The germline gives CDR1 KGHSH, CDR2 LQKENI. The germline V and J ends were trimmed by 3 bases and 0 bases, with 6 bases remaining between them.

This clone was detected ten times or more. The read terminates 3 residues before the CDR3 end, so the remaining end is supplied by the germline J gene. The chain joins TRBV5-1 to TRBJ2-2, with 7 bases matching TRBD2. Germline-derived CDR1 and CDR2 are SGHRS and YFSETQ. This CDR3 contains 13 residues. After removal of 4 bases from V and 6 bases from J, the junction contained 3 bases not matched to a gene. The CDR3 is CASSRGLSGELFF. The sequenced CDR3 bases are TGCGCCAGCAGCCGGGGACTATCCGGGGAG.

This clone appeared many times. This may arise from a read error, as a much more abundant clone is one base away. This CDR3 reads CSAISGRPSGANVLFF. The sequenced CDR3 bases are TGCAGTGCTATTAGCGGGAGGCCCTCTGGGGCCAACGTA. J is TRBJ1-4 and V is TRBV20-1; D possibly corresponds to TRBD1 (5 bases). The read stops 3 residues short of the end of the CDR3; the missing end is completed from the germline J gene. Germline assignment: CDR1 DFQATT and CDR2 SNEGSKA (reference sequence). CDR3 length: 16 amino acids.

Ten or more counts support this clone. The observed sequence ends 3 residues before the CDR3 terminus, with the missing tail filled in from the germline J gene. The V and J genes are TRBV5-1 and TRBJ2-5; 7 nucleotides align to TRBD1. Germline trimming cut 4 bases from V and 2 bases from J; bases unmatched to any gene: 5. The germline gives CDR1 SGHRS, CDR2 YFSETQ. CDR3 length: 14 residues. CDR3 DNA, as far as it was read: TGCGCCAGCAGCGCCGACAGGGAGCAAGAGACC. It translates to CASSADREQET. The whole CDR3 sequence is CASSADREQETQYF.

In this sample, this clone turned up many times. Read sequence stops 3 residues before the CDR3 end, and the germline J gene provides the missing end. The rearrangement links TRBV10-3 to TRBJ1-2, with 8 bases identical to TRBD1. The CDR3 spans 13 residues. The germline CDR1 and CDR2 sequences are ENHRY and SYGVKD. CDR3 residues: CAIRTGTTEGYTF. CDR3 DNA (partial): TGTGCCATCCGGACAGGGACTACCGAGGGC.

This clone was counted at least ten times. The DNA ends 3 residues before the CDR3 does, and the rest of the CDR3 is filled in from the germline J gene. Other DNA sequences in the same sample also yield this CDR3. The rearrangement links TRBV20-1 to TRBJ2-3, with 7 bases lining up with TRBD2. This CDR3 region has 13 residues. V was clipped by 6 bases and J by 1 base; unmatched bases: 4. CDR1 and CDR2 from the germline V gene are DFQATT and SNEGSKA (reference sequence). The CDR3 is CSARTSGTDTQYF. CDR3 DNA (partial): TGCAGTGCCAGAACTAGCGGCACAGATACG.

Ten or more counts support this clone. The sequence runs out 3 residues before the end of the CDR3; the remainder is reconstructed from the germline J gene. V and J are TRBV7-2 and TRBJ2-1, with 11 bases matching TRBD2. V lost 1 base to trimming and J lost 9 bases; unmatched junction nucleotides: 2. CDR3 size: 14 residues. Germline loops: CDR1 SGHTA, CDR2 FQGNSA. The CDR3 DNA, read in part, is TGTGCCAGCAGCTTAGTAGCGGGAGGGGGTGAG. It encodes CASSLVAGGGE. Given in full, the CDR3 is CASSLVAGGGEQFF.

This clone was counted many times. Coverage ceases 3 residues before the CDR3 finishes, and the germline J gene fills in the end. The chain recombines TRBV20-1 with TRBJ2-7, with 10 bases aligning to TRBD1. V lost 0 bases to trimming and J lost 5 bases; unmatched junction nucleotides: 7. CDR1 is DFQATT and CDR2 is SNEGSKA in the germline V gene (reference sequence). This CDR3 is built from 15 residues. The CDR3 protein is CSARDWTGGSDEQYF. The CDR3 bases that were read are TGCAGTGCTAGAGATTGGACAGGGGGGAGCGACGAG.

This clone was observed at least ten times. The DNA ends 3 residues before the CDR3 does, and the rest of the CDR3 is filled in from the germline J gene. The chain is built from TRBV7-6 and TRBJ2-7, with TRBD2 matching 7 bases. Germline CDR1 SGHVS, CDR2 FNYEAQ. The CDR3 totals 13 residues. V was clipped by 5 bases and J by 3 bases; unmatched bases: 4. The sequenced part of the CDR3 DNA is TGTGCCAGCAGCGAGGGACTAATCTACGAG. This encodes CASSEGLIYE. The entire CDR3 protein reads CASSEGLIYEQYF.

This clone was detected many times. The read falls 3 residues short of the CDR3 end, and the missing part is taken from the germline J gene. V usage is TRBV5-1 and J usage is TRBJ2-2, with 7 bases identical to TRBD2. The CDR3 covers 15 residues. Trimming cost V 1 base and J 6 bases; bases outside gene matches: 6. Germline values: CDR1 SGHRS, CDR2 YFSETQ. Here the CDR3 reads CASSLSGGTAGELFF. The covered CDR3 bases are TGCGCCAGCAGCTTGTCGGGGGGTACGGCCGGGGAG.

This clone was seen a handful of times. Read sequence stops 3 residues before the CDR3 end, and the germline J gene provides the missing end. The chain has TRBV7-2 and TRBJ2-3; D may be TRBD2 (5 bases). The CDR3 length is 12 residues. Germline V gene data show CDR1 as SGHTA and CDR2 as FQGNSA. The V end was cut by 5 bases, the J end by 6 bases, with 9 bases between. CDR3 DNA, as far as it was read: TGTGCCAGCAGCCCGAGGGCCGATACG. This codes for CASSPRADT. The CDR3 in full is CASSPRADTQYF.

This clone has a count of ten or more. The observed sequence ends 3 residues before the CDR3 terminus, with the missing tail filled in from the germline J gene. The genes are TRBV20-1 and TRBJ1-1; 8 positions agree with TRBD1. Germline CDR1 and CDR2: DFQATT and SNEGSKA (reference sequence). The junction had 16 bases not matched to a gene; V was cut back by 6 bases and J by 1 base. The length of the CDR3 is 17 residues. Here the CDR3 reads CSAKTDREYGTNTEAFF. CDR3 DNA, as far as it was read: TGCAGTGCCAAGACGGACAGGGAATATGGAACGAACACTGAA.

In its sample, this clone was seen many times. The observed sequence ends 3 residues before the CDR3 terminus, with the missing tail filled in from the germline J gene. This rearrangement joins TRBV6-8 to TRBJ1-1, with unresolved D. Trimming cost V 6 bases and J 3 bases, with 17 bases left between them. The CDR3 has 15 residues. Per the germline V gene, CDR1 is MNHGY and CDR2 is SAAAGT. CDR3 protein: CASRPPRGEDTEAFF. CDR3 bases read: TGTGCCAGCAGGCCTCCTCGGGGTGAGGACACTGAA.

This clone was counted at least ten times. Partial CDR3 DNA: TGTGCCAGCAGCTTAATGACTAGCGGGATGGATACG. Its protein is CASSLMTSGMDT. The complete CDR3 sequence is CASSLMTSGMDTQYF. This chain links TRBV11-2 with TRBJ2-3; 11 nucleotides line up with TRBD2. The read ends 3 residues before the CDR3 terminus; that terminus is restored from the germline J gene. In germline, CDR1 is SGHAT, CDR2 FQNNGV. The CDR3 sequence is 15 residues long. Trimming at V came to 2 bases and at J to 6 bases, leaving 4 bases not matched to a gene.

This clone has just a few counts. The junction differs from germline at one of its ends, possibly a read error. The read is 3 residues too short to cover the CDR3 end, so that end is filled in from the germline J gene. The sample has other DNA sequences that encode this CDR3 too. This chain joins TRBV29-1 and TRBJ1-2; no firm D call. Germline V lookup: CDR1 SQVTM, CDR2 ANQGSEA. The CDR3 runs to 13 residues. Incomplete CDR3 DNA: TGCAGCGTTGTCAGCAACAGACCCTATGGA. Encoded protein: CSVVSNRPYG. The whole CDR3 sequence reads CSVVSNRPYGYTF. Supplemented by reference TRBV29-1 and TRBJ1-2, the full variable domain reads SAVISQKPSRDICQRGTSLTIQCQVDSQVTMMFWYRQQPGQSLTLIATANQGSEATYESGFVIDKFPISRPNLTFSTLTVSNMSPEDSSIYLCSVVSNRPYGYTFGSGTRLTVV.

This clone was picked up a small number of times. The read comes to an end 3 residues before the CDR3 does, leaving the germline J gene to fill in the end. The J gene is TRBJ1-1, the V gene TRBV7-9; 7 nucleotides align to TRBD1. Germline CDR1 SEHNR, CDR2 FQNEAQ (reference sequence). V lost 3 bases and J lost 3; bases outside the gene matches: 1. This CDR3 spans 13 amino acids. CDR3 bases read: TGTGCCAGCAGCTTCGACAGGGACACTGAA. It is translated as CASSFDRDTE. The entire CDR3 sequence reads CASSFDRDTEAFF.